These 22 T cell receptor beta chains came from one sample sequenced in a study of blood T cell repertoires in COVID-19 (dated by TCRdb to 2018 to 2021). Library preparation employed the immunoSEQ multiplex PCR assay. TCRdb retrieved this table from immuneACCESS and kept in-frame rearrangements only. Not all clones are present; in checked studies, unresolved V genes account for under half, and no reason is known for the remainder. This sample comprises about 360,000 clones, approximately 87% of them detected only once. The ten largest clonotypes hold roughly 2% of the sample. The sequenced material came from PBMCs or T cells enriched from blood (not recorded which). The receptors here all came from a man aged 35 to 55 in a cohort exposed to, infected with or recovered from COVID-19 (not recorded which).

J is TRBJ2-1 and V is TRBV5-5; a possible D gene is TRBD2 (6 bases). Trimming stripped 4 bases from V and 0 bases from J, with 14 bases between. The CDR3 has 16 amino acids. Germline loops: CDR1 SGHKS, CDR2 YYEKEE (reference sequence). The CDR3 sequence: CASSPLGGPSYNEQFF. The CDR3 DNA reads TGTGCCAGCAGCCCGCTGGGGGGTCCCTCCTACAATGAGCAGTTCTTC.

V usage is TRBV7-3 and J usage is TRBJ2-1; 8 bases align to TRBD1. J lost 0 bases, V lost 5 bases, and 6 bases had no gene match. Germline V gene data show CDR1 as SGHTA and CDR2 as FQGTGA. CDR3 length: 16 amino acids. The CDR3 is CASSGAGGNSYNEQFF. In DNA form, the CDR3 reads TGTGCCAGCAGCGGGGCAGGGGGCAACTCCTACAATGAGCAGTTCTTC.

J is TRBJ2-2 and V is TRBV27; 7 positions agree with TRBD2. V was clipped by 3 bases and J by 6 bases; unmatched bases: 4. CDR1 and CDR2 from the germline V gene are MNHEY and SMNVEV (reference sequence). This CDR3 contains 14 residues. The DNA for the CDR3 is TGTGCCAGCAGTTTCGGACTAGAGGCCGGGGAGCTGTTTTTT. Its translation is CASSFGLEAGELFF.

The chain uses TRBV9 and TRBJ2-7; TRBD2 aligns across 13 bases. The CDR3 extends over 16 amino acids. V was clipped by 3 bases and J by 0 bases; unmatched bases: 3. The germline V gene encodes CDR1 SGDLS and CDR2 YYNGEE. CDR3 DNA: TGTGCCAGCAGCGAGGGACTAGCGGGGAGCTCCTACGAGCAGTACTTC. Translated, it gives CASSEGLAGSSYEQYF.

The chain links TRBV19 to TRBJ2-1, with a possible D match to TRBD1 (6 bases). Deletions cut 0 bases from V and 7 bases from J, with 10 bases between. CDR1 LNHDA and CDR2 SQIVND come from the germline V gene (reference sequence). The CDR3 is 14 residues long. The CDR3 region has the DNA TGTGCCAGTAGTATAGAGGCAGGGGCTAATGAGCAGTTCTTC. As protein: CASSIEAGANEQFF.

This clone was picked up one time. This chain joins TRBV5-1 and TRBJ2-3; D is possibly TRBD2 (5 bases). Trimming stripped 0 bases from V and 2 bases from J, with 10 bases between. The CDR3 consists of 15 residues. Germline V gene data show CDR1 as SGHRS and CDR2 as YFSETQ. This CDR3 reads CASSLEGADTDTQYF. The CDR3 DNA follows: TGCGCCAGCAGCTTGGAGGGAGCGGACACAGATACGCAGTATTTT.

The rearrangement joins TRBV3-1 (or the pseudogene TRBV3-2) to TRBJ1-6; 10 bases fit TRBD1. The length of the CDR3 is 15 residues. V dropped 4 bases and J dropped 10; count of bases not matched to a gene: 7. Germline V gives CDR1 LGHDT, CDR2 YNNKEL (reference sequence). CDR3 DNA sequence: TGTGCCAGCAGCCCCCGGACAGGGGGTGGATCACCCCTCCACTTT. As protein: CASSPRTGGGSPLHF.

This chain uses TRBV5-1 with TRBJ2-3; 9 positions agree with TRBD1. V was clipped by 4 bases and J by 6 bases; unmatched bases: 12. CDR1 is SGHRS, CDR2 YFSETQ, per germline. The CDR3 is made up of 16 amino acids. The CDR3 DNA reads TGCGCCAGCAGCCCGCAAAGGACAGGGGTGAAGGATACGCAGTATTTT. This translates into CASSPQRTGVKDTQYF. The whole variable domain, remainder taken from reference TRBV5-1 and TRBJ2-3, is KAGVTQTPRYLIKTRGQQVTLSCSPISGHRSVSWYQQTPGQGLQFLFEYFSETQRNKGNFPGRFSGRQFSNSRSEMNVSTLELGDSALYLCASSPQRTGVKDTQYFGPGTRLTVL.

The J gene is TRBJ1-5, the V gene TRBV6-4, with D tentatively TRBD1 (5 bases). Germline lookup yields CDR1 MRHNA and CDR2 SNTAGT. The germline V and J ends were trimmed by 3 bases and 3 bases, with 12 bases remaining between them. The CDR3 runs to 15 residues. The CDR3 spells CASSEEWGPNQPQHF. In nucleotides, the CDR3 is TGTGCCAGCAGTGAGGAATGGGGCCCCAATCAGCCCCAGCATTTT.

The chain carries TRBV6-1 and TRBJ1-2, with D hard to call. V lost 1 base and J lost 4, with 19 bases in between. The V gene's germline CDR1 is MNHNS and CDR2 SASEGT. This CDR3 spans 17 amino acids. CDR3 sequence reads: CASSEGRRGYSGYGYTF. Written as DNA, the CDR3 is TGTGCCAGCAGTGAAGGCCGGCGAGGCTACTCGGGCTATGGCTACACCTTC.

The chain carries TRBV30 and TRBJ1-2; no reliable D call. V dropped 0 bases and J dropped 10 bases, with 9 bases sitting between them. Germline values: CDR1 GTSNPN, CDR2 SVGIG (reference sequence). This CDR3 contains 11 residues. CDR3 protein: CAWSVSEFYTF. The DNA for the CDR3 is TGTGCCTGGAGTGTTAGTGAATTCTACACCTTC.

The chain links TRBV7-6 to TRBJ2-3; 13 positions match TRBD2. This CDR3 contains 16 residues. The V and J ends lost 5 bases and 5 bases, in that order; junction bases with no gene match: 7. The germline CDR1 and CDR2 sequences are SGHVS and FNYEAQ. The chain's CDR3 is CASSITSGRAQDTQYF. The CDR3 DNA sequence: TGTGCCAGCAGCATTACTAGCGGGAGGGCCCAAGATACGCAGTATTTT.

The chain has TRBV27 and TRBJ2-1; TRBD1 matches at 7 bases. CDR1 and CDR2 from the germline V gene are MNHEY and SMNVEV (reference sequence). Losses at the gene ends were 7 bases for V and 10 bases for J; bases not matched to a gene: 4. The CDR3 consists of 11 residues. CDR3 residues: CASNRGPEQFF. The CDR3 DNA reads as TGTGCCAGCAATAGGGGGCCGGAGCAGTTCTTC.

This clone was seen only once. The chain has TRBV18 and TRBJ1-5; TRBD1 matches 7 bases. The CDR3 is 13 residues long. CDR1 is KGHSH and CDR2 is LQKENI in the germline V gene. The junction had 2 bases not matched to a gene; V was cut back by 4 bases and J by 5 bases. CDR3 amino acids: CASSRDRDQPQHF. In nucleotides, the CDR3 is TGTGCCAGCTCACGGGACAGAGATCAGCCCCAGCATTTT.

This clone came up a few times. Other nucleotide sequences in the sample specify the same CDR3. The rearrangement links TRBV5-1 to TRBJ1-1; D call uncertain. The CDR3 loop spans 13 amino acids. Germline-derived CDR1 and CDR2 are SGHRS and YFSETQ. V lost 4 bases and J 1 base, leaving 8 bases between the germline ends. CDR3: CASSRSGNTEAFF. The CDR3 DNA is TGCGCCAGCAGCCGTTCGGGGAACACTGAAGCTTTCTTT.

V gene TRBV5-6 combines with J gene TRBJ1-1; D is undetermined. V was shortened by 4 bases and J by 0 bases, with 13 bases between the two germline ends. The CDR3 totals 15 residues. Germline V CDR1 and CDR2: SGHDT, YYEEEE. CDR3: CASSRNPGMNTEAFF. DNA of the CDR3: TGTGCCAGCAGCAGAAATCCGGGGATGAACACTGAAGCTTTCTTT.

The chain links TRBV7-2 to TRBJ2-1; 8 bases are shared with TRBD2. The J segment lost 4 bases and the V segment lost 0 bases, leaving 5 bases of the junction unmatched. Looked up from germline, CDR1 is SGHTA and CDR2 is FQGNSA. The length of the CDR3 is 16 residues. The CDR3 region is CASSLAVSGSYNEQFF. CDR3 sequence (DNA): TGTGCCAGCAGCTTAGCGGTAAGCGGGAGTTACAATGAGCAGTTCTTC.

CDR3 residues: CASSPRTSGSKTQYF. In DNA form, the CDR3 reads TGTGCCAGCAGCCCCCGGACTAGCGGGAGTAAGACCCAGTACTTC. The V call is TRBV7-6, the J call TRBJ2-5, with 13 bases matching TRBD2. The CDR3 has 15 residues. Germline CDR1 reads SGHVS; CDR2 reads FNYEAQ. The trim removed 5 bases at V and 6 bases at J, leaving 6 bases unmatched. The variable domain in full, with the rest retrieved from reference TRBV7-6 and TRBJ2-5, is GAGVSQSPRYKVTKRGQDVALRCDPISGHVSLYWYRQALGQGPEFLTYFNYEAQQDKSGLPNDRFSAERPEGSISTLTIQRTEQRDSAMYRCASSPRTSGSKTQYFGPGTRLLVL.

The J gene is TRBJ2-5, the V gene TRBV18; perhaps TRBD2 as D (5 bases). The ends were cut back, 2 bases at V and 4 bases at J, with 11 bases in the middle. CDR3 length: 14 residues. Germline CDR1 reads KGHSH; CDR2 reads LQKENI. The CDR3 DNA reads as TGTGCCAGCTCACCAGGTGGGGAGAGAGAGACCCAGTACTTC. It codes for CASSPGGERETQYF.

This clone was observed once. V gene TRBV9 combines with J gene TRBJ1-2; 7 bases are shared with TRBD1. The germline V gene has CDR1 SGDLS and CDR2 YYNGEE. V trimming: 4 bases; J trimming: 7 bases; junction bases outside the gene matches: 7. The CDR3 loop spans 13 amino acids. For the CDR3, the DNA is TGTGCCAGCAGCTCAGACAGGGTAGGTGGCTACACCTTC. This encodes CASSSDRVGGYTF.

The rearrangement links TRBV5-6 to TRBJ2-3; 8 bases are shared with TRBD1. This CDR3 region has 16 residues. The germline gives CDR1 SGHDT, CDR2 YYEEEE. The V gene end was trimmed by 5 bases and the J gene end by 3 bases; junction bases not matched to a gene: 11. The CDR3 is CASRLTPWTGTDTQYF. CDR3 DNA: TGTGCCAGCAGACTTACCCCTTGGACAGGGACAGATACGCAGTATTTT.

The CDR3, as DNA: TGTGCCAGCGTCGTTGATACTGAGCAGTACTTC. Translating gives CASVVDTEQYF. The chain links TRBV6-5 to TRBJ2-7, with D uncertain. V dropped 8 bases and J dropped 7 bases, with 12 bases sitting between them. The V gene's germline CDR1 is MNHEY and CDR2 SVGAGI. The CDR3 contains 11 residues.